A selection of T cell receptor beta chains follows, all from one sample in a study of vaccination and CD4 T cells after COVID-19. One entry per CDR3 protein, called by TCRdb with MiXCR from the PCR reads. The sample yields some 4,300 distinct CDR3 sequences, about a quarter seen once. These TCRs' antigens remain unknown. Sequenced material: CD4+ T cells from blood, cultured in vitro. The receptor set was obtained from a human donor who had recovered from COVID-19. Each CDR3 is given with its conserved first and last residue.

J | V | CDR3
TRBJ1-1 | TRBV2 | CASSLLTETEAFF
TRBJ2-2 | TRBV11-2 | CASSLGLGNTGELFF
TRBJ2-3 | TRBV7-3 | CASSLTLGARAGNTQYF
TRBJ1-5 | TRBV5-6 | CASSLTTGDNQPQHF
TRBJ2-1 | TRBV10-1 | CASSAGLAGGDNEQFF
TRBJ2-3 | TRBV19 | CASISTSGGVLTTDTQYF
TRBJ1-4 | TRBV4-2 | CASSQDRAVEYEKLFF
TRBJ1-1 | TRBV6-2/TRBV6-3 | CASSYLGGQIAEAFF
TRBJ2-5 | TRBV30 | CAWGGLGTQYF
TRBJ1-1 | TRBV12-1 | CASSLPITNTEAFF
TRBJ2-1 | TRBV12-3/TRBV12-4 | CASSTHPDRGNEQFF
TRBJ2-5 | TRBV6-1 | CASRGTGGETQYF
TRBJ1-2 | TRBV18 | CASSPQTDYGYTF
TRBJ1-1 | TRBV25-1 | CASSETSRTRTEAFF
TRBJ1-1 | TRBV9 | CASSVGYRGPYTEAFF
TRBJ2-4 | TRBV20-1 | CSASDRELAKNIQYF
TRBJ2-3 | TRBV5-5 | CASSTQAGGTDTQYF
TRBJ1-2 | TRBV20-1 | CSARVTGHRDGGYGYTF
TRBJ1-2 | TRBV5-1 | CASSLGDRAGGYTF
TRBJ1-1 | TRBV6-1 | CASTRQGTEAFF
TRBJ1-1 | TRBV11-2 | CASSRNTEAFF
TRBJ1-2 | TRBV6-2/TRBV6-3 | CASRGTGDYGYTF
TRBJ2-1 | TRBV6-1 | CASSEVDGISNEQFF
TRBJ2-7 | TRBV5-1 | CASSFSGTGGDEQYF
TRBJ1-2 | TRBV6-1 | CASSLLQGANGYTF
TRBJ2-7 | TRBV6-5 | CASSSSGGTTYEQYF